This T cell receptor (beta chain) is drawn from a study of memory CD4+ T cells and cytomegalovirus serostatus. Findings and limits, study-wide: CD4+ memory repertoires contained 67 of 164 reported CMV TCRbeta sequences.

The sort gate was single viable CD3+CD4+CD8-CD45RO+ cells for memory CD4+ T cells. Positive selection with CD4 microbeads enriched total CD4+ T cells. Original processing methods: After removing out-of-frame reads, around 2,100,000 distinct TCRbeta sequences remained. Sequencing was performed with immunoSEQ multiplex PCR; in TCRdb, only in-frame clones are kept and a portion is missing. That table gives V, J and clone size, and the DNA gave D and trimming. The repertoire includes tens of thousands of clones, under 80% of them detected once, and around 0.67% sits in the top ten. Looked up from germline, CDR1 is MGHRA and CDR2 is YSYEKL. V lost 0 bases and J lost 5; bases outside the gene matches: 9. The CDR3 consists of 17 residues. Concerning this clone: Its specificity is not known.

Sequences were obtained from memory CD4+ T cells from blood. This receptor was taken from an adult in good health and CMV-seronegative. J is TRBJ2-1 and V is TRBV4-1; 8 nucleotides align to TRBD2. The CDR3 spells CASSQDSAGGSHNEQFF. CDR3 bases: TGCGCCAGCAGCCAAGATTCCGCGGGAGGTTCCCACAATGAGCAGTTCTTC.